This TCR beta chain was captured in a study of blood T cells in healthy people across ages. Study-wide results and limits: Whereas aged donors had fewer naive CD4+ cells, long-lived donors had more of them and higher diversity.

As regards this clonotype: What it recognizes is unknown.

Primers used in a second PCR of about 6 to 11 cycles were a sample-barcoded 5' primer and a J-beta primer mix. TCRdb re-analysed the 5' RACE reads in MiXCR, keeping a single row per CDR3 protein. The sample consists of roughly 1.9 million distinct CDR3 sequences, 30% to 40% of them appearing once. In terms of origin and age, donors were healthy Caucasian individuals from Russia aged about 6 to 90. CDR1 MNHNS and CDR2 SASEGT come from the germline V gene. The CDR3 has 16 amino acids. J lost 8 bases, V lost 1 base, and 11 bases had no gene match. This sequence joins TRBV6-1 and TRBJ2-1, with 7 nucleotides matching TRBD1. The receptor's source is a human donor in good health. The sequenced material came from blood. CDR3 protein: CASSEGRQGLRDEQFF. CDR3 DNA: TGTGCCAGCAGTGAAGGTAGACAGGGTCTCCGAGATGAGCAGTTCTTC.